This T cell receptor beta chain appears in the sequencing data of a study of blood T cells in healthy people across ages. Note on this clonotype: Its antigen is undetermined.

Study results and caveats: The recorded TCR beta diversity per million T cells decreased in a roughly linear manner with age. Naive T cell percentage showed a strong correlation with TCR beta diversity.

Next came a second PCR, run for about 7 to 12 cycles, which used a sample-barcoded 5' primer along with a J-beta primer mix. Every single cDNA molecule received a tag from a template-switch adaptor with 12 random nucleotides. TCRdb re-analysed the 5' RACE reads in MiXCR, keeping a single row per CDR3 protein. The table has about 1.4 million distinct CDR3 sequences, around 59% seen once; the top ten hold about 6.3%. Donors were healthy Caucasian individuals from Russia aged roughly 6 to 95. The V gene's germline CDR1 is SQVTM and CDR2 ANQGSEA. V lost 7 bases to trimming and J lost 2 bases; unmatched junction nucleotides: 9. The CDR3 is 14 residues long.

This TCR derives from a man between 18 and 29 years old in good health. This chain links TRBV29-1 with TRBJ1-2, with 8 bases that match TRBD1. Material: blood. The DNA of the CDR3 is TGCAGCGCACAAGGACAGGGACTGAACTATGGCTACACCTTC. Translation gives CSAQGQGLNYGYTF.